This TCR beta chain was found in a study of cytomegalovirus exposure and HLA in healthy donors. Study overall: Earlier sequencing of about 179 million T cells yielded 100 million to 140 million unique TCR beta sequences. Within an early data release were approximately 85 million unique TCRs drawn from HLA-typed donors. Study-level findings and limits: Analyses of presence/absence relied on an assumption of roughly uniform sequencing depth across donors. The listing of roughly 160 TCR beta chains classed them as cytomegalovirus-associated.

Germline V gives CDR1 SGHVS, CDR2 FNYEAQ. V was cut by 2 bases and J by 5 bases, with 8 bases left in between. The CDR3 spans 13 residues. It was with 60 Vbeta and 13 Jbeta primers that the PCR ran. Profiled with immunoSEQ multiplex PCR; TCRdb holds only in-frame clones, not every one. The table records approximately 140,000 clones, 65% to 85% of them present only once. Of note for this clone: No antigen is known for it.

The specimen sequenced was PBMCs. This receptor was obtained from a woman in her forties in good health and CMV-seropositive. V usage is TRBV7-6 and J usage is TRBJ2-3; D is uncertain. This CDR3 is CASSLIGEDTQYF. The DNA of the CDR3 is TGTGCCAGCAGCTTAATTGGAGAAGATACGCAGTATTTT.